This TCR beta chain derives from a study of cytomegalovirus exposure and HLA in healthy donors. Whole-study results and caveats: Fewer than 200 TCR beta chains were listed as cytomegalovirus-associated. An analysis that was carried out later associated 15,000 to 20,000 TCR beta sequences with HLA alleles at 0.05 false discovery rate. The authors judged a highly shared variant cluster likely a sequencing artifact.

About this clone: Its antigen is currently unknown.

PCR amplification relied on 60 Vbeta primers (plus 13 Jbeta primers). Profiled with immunoSEQ multiplex PCR; TCRdb holds only in-frame clones, not every one. Here the sample spans around 100,000 clones, roughly three quarters being singletons. This CDR3 region has 14 residues. Germline V gene sequence: CDR1 SGDLS, CDR2 YYNGEE. The trim removed 5 bases at V and 4 bases at J, leaving 7 bases unmatched. The TCR comes from a woman aged 60-75 years in good health and CMV-seropositive. The V gene is TRBV9, the J gene TRBJ2-3; TRBD2 matches 7 bases. The specimen sequenced was PBMCs. CDR3 coding DNA: TGTGCCAGCAGTGCGCGGGAGAGGGCAGATACGCAGTATTTT. Translation: CASSARERADTQYF.